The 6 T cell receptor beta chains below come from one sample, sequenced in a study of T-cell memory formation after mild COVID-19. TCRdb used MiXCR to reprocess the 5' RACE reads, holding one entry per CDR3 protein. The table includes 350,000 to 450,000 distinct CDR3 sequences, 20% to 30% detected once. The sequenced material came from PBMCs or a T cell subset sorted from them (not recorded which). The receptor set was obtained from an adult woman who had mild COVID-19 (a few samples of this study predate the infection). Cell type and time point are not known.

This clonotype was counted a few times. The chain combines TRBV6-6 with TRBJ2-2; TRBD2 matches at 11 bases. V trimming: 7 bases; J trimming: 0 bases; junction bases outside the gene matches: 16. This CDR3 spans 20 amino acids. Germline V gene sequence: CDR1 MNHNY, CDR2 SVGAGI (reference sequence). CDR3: CASIVLPPGLAVPNTGELFF. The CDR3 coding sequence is TGTGCCAGCATCGTTCTCCCTCCGGGACTAGCGGTACCGAACACCGGGGAGCTGTTTTTT.

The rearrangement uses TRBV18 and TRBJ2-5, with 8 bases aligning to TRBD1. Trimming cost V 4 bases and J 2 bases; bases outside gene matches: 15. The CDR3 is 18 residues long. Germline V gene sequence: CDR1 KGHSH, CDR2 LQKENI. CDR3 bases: TGTGCCAGCTCACGCCAAACTTCAGGGGGCTCCACGCAAGAGACCCAGTACTTC. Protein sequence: CASSRQTSGGSTQETQYF.

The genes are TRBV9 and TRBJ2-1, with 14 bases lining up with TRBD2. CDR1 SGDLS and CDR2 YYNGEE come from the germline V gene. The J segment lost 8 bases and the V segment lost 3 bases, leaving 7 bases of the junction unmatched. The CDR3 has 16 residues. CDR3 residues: CASSAGTSGSADEQFF. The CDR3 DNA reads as TGTGCCAGCAGCGCAGGGACTAGCGGGAGTGCAGATGAGCAGTTCTTC.

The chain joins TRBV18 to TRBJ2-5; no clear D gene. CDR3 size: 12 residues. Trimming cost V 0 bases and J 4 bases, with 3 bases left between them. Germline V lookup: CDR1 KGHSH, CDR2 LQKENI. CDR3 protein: CASSPPLETQYF. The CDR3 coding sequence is TGTGCCAGCTCACCACCCCTAGAGACCCAGTACTTC.

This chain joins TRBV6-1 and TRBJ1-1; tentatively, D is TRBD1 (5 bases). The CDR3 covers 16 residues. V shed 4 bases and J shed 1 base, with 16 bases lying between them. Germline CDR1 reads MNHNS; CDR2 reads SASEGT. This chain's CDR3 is CASSVQPDTGNTEAFF. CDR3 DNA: TGTGCCAGCAGTGTACAACCGGACACCGGGAACACTGAAGCTTTCTTT.

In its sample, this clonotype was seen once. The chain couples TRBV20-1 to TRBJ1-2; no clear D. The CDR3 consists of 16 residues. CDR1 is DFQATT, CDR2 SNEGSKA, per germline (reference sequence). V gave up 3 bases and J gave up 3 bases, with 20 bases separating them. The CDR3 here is CSARNRRPAGYYGYTF. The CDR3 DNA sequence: TGCAGTGCTAGGAACCGGCGGCCGGCAGGATACTATGGCTACACCTTC.